The 23 T cell receptor beta chains listed next were all sequenced from one sample in a study of siplizumab effects on memory and regulatory T cells. TCRdb keeps only in-frame clones here, not all; method: immunoSEQ multiplex PCR. The data contain some 97,000 clones, more than 90% of them singletons. The material sequenced was CD4+ T cells sorted from blood. Every receptor here comes from a human donor in good health. Some clones in this sample may be carry-over from other donors' samples.

This chain links TRBV7-6 with TRBJ2-3; possibly TRBD2 for D (6 bases). Trimming pared 1 base from V and 5 bases from J, leaving 10 bases between. Germline CDR1 and CDR2: SGHVS and FNYEAQ. The CDR3 is 14 residues long. The CDR3 nucleotides read TGTGCCAGCAGCTTAGGCGGGGCTCAAGATACGCAGTATTTT. Its protein product is CASSLGGAQDTQYF.

The genes are TRBV19 and TRBJ2-5; the match to TRBD1 covers 9 bases. This CDR3 has 16 amino acids. V shed 6 bases and J 4 bases; nucleotides not matched to a gene: 12. Looked up from germline, CDR1 is LNHDA and CDR2 is SQIVND (reference sequence). This chain's CDR3 is CASRGAGQGQRETQYF. The CDR3 nucleotides are TGTGCCAGTAGGGGAGCTGGACAGGGGCAGAGAGAGACCCAGTACTTC. The complete variable domain, with remaining parts taken from reference TRBV19 and TRBJ2-5, reads DGGITQSPKYLFRKEGQNVTLSCEQNLNHDAMYWYRQDPGQGLRLIYYSQIVNDFQKGDIAEGYSVSREKKESFPLTVTSAQKNPTAFYLCASRGAGQGQRETQYFGPGTRLLVL.

Regarding this clone: Other DNA sequences of this sample code for an identical CDR3. The chain recombines TRBV15 with TRBJ1-4; D call uncertain. The CDR3 has 15 residues. Trimming pared 2 bases from V and 0 bases from J, leaving 7 bases between. The V gene's germline CDR1 is LNHNV and CDR2 YYDKDF (reference sequence). CDR3 sequence (DNA): TGTGCCACCAGCAGAAGAGGCCCAACTAATGAAAAACTGTTTTTT. Translating gives CATSRRGPTNEKLFF.

The chain joins TRBV4-2 to TRBJ2-1, with 10 positions matching TRBD2. CDR3 size: 16 residues. The ends lost 1 base at V and 8 bases at J; junction bases unmatched: 8. The germline V gene encodes CDR1 LGHNA and CDR2 YNFKEQ. Here the CDR3 DNA reads TGTGCCAGCAGCCAAGGGGCTAGCGGGAGCGACCATGAGCAGTTCTTC. It codes for CASSQGASGSDHEQFF.

The CDR3 loop reads CASSFPPQGAEQFF. The CDR3 nucleotides are TGTGCCAGCAGCTTTCCCCCCCAGGGAGCTGAGCAGTTCTTC. This chain connects TRBV5-6 to TRBJ2-1; D possibly uses TRBD1 or TRBD2 (5 bases each). The CDR3 extends over 14 amino acids. Germline V gene sequence: CDR1 SGHDT, CDR2 YYEEEE. V lost 2 bases and J 9 bases, leaving 15 bases between the germline ends.

The V call is TRBV19, the J call TRBJ2-1; 10 bases match TRBD2. The junction had 3 bases not matched to a gene; V was cut back by 5 bases and J by 2 bases. The CDR3 runs 15 residues. The germline gives CDR1 LNHDA, CDR2 SQIVND (reference sequence). CDR3 nucleotides: TGTGCCAGTAGTGTCAGCGGGGGGGCCTACAATGAGCAGTTCTTC. As protein: CASSVSGGAYNEQFF.

This sequence joins TRBV28 and TRBJ2-4; D gene ambiguous. Germline CDR1 MDHEN, CDR2 SYDVKM. This CDR3 spans 15 amino acids. V lost 6 bases and J lost 0, with 12 bases in between. The CDR3 sequence: CASSPPGLAKNIQYF. The CDR3 DNA sequence: TGTGCCAGCAGCCCCCCAGGATTAGCCAAAAACATTCAGTACTTC.

The CDR3 DNA is TGTGCCAGCAGCGATCAGGGTTTAGGCACTGAAGCTTTCTTT. Its translation: CASSDQGLGTEAFF. The chain uses TRBV9 and TRBJ1-1, with D possibly TRBD1 on 5 matching bases. Between the trimmed V and J ends, which lost 3 bases and 4 bases, there was a span of 13 bases. The CDR3 length is 14 residues. CDR1 and CDR2 from the germline V gene are SGDLS and YYNGEE.

The rearrangement links TRBV6-6 to TRBJ2-3; D remains ambiguous. Trimming removed 0 bases from V and 2 bases from J, with 3 bases in between. This CDR3 has 13 residues. The germline V gene has CDR1 MNHNY and CDR2 SVGAGI (reference sequence). The CDR3 loop is CASSYSDTDTQYF. CDR3 coding DNA: TGTGCCAGCAGTTACTCGGACACAGATACGCAGTATTTT.

This sequence joins TRBV7-9 and TRBJ2-1; 8 positions agree with TRBD2. The CDR3 spans 18 residues. CDR1 SEHNR and CDR2 FQNEAQ come from the germline V gene (reference sequence). V lost 5 bases and J lost 6; bases outside the gene matches: 18. The CDR3, as DNA: TGTGCCAGCAGCCGAAGGACTAGCACTGCCCTGGGGATCAATGAGCAGTTCTTC. It codes for CASSRRTSTALGINEQFF.

V gene TRBV28 combines with J gene TRBJ2-2, with 7 bases that match TRBD1. V dropped 6 bases and J dropped 7; count of bases not matched to a gene: 11. This CDR3 is 15 amino acids long. CDR1 and CDR2 (germline): MDHEN, SYDVKM. DNA of the CDR3: TGTGCCAGCAGCTATCTGACAGGGCCGGGCGGGGAGCTGTTTTTT. It yields the protein CASSYLTGPGGELFF.

The chain is built from TRBV19 and TRBJ2-7; no definite D call. CDR3 length: 14 residues. The germline gives CDR1 LNHDA, CDR2 SQIVND (reference sequence). Trimming removed 6 bases from V and 0 bases from J, with 12 bases in between. CDR3 loop: CASSNDRSSYEQYF. In DNA, the CDR3 is TGTGCCAGTAGCAACGACCGGAGCTCCTACGAGCAGTACTTC.

With respect to this clone: Relative to the germline gene, one junction end is altered; a read error may explain this. The chain recombines TRBV7-7 with TRBJ2-7, with 8 bases matching TRBD1. Germline V gene sequence: CDR1 SSHAT, CDR2 FNYEAQ (reference sequence). CDR3 length: 16 residues. CDR3 coding DNA: TGTGCTAGCAGCTCCCGGACAGGGATCCTCCTGTACGAGCAGTACTTC. This translates into CASSSRTGILLYEQYF. The variable domain in full, with the rest retrieved from reference TRBV7-7 and TRBJ2-7, is GAGVSQSPRYKVTKRGQDVTLRCDPISSHATLYWYQQALGQGPEFLTYFNYEAQPDKSGLPSDRFSAERPEGSISTLTIQRTEQRDSAMYRCASSSRTGILLYEQYFGPGTRLTVT.

The chain couples TRBV7-9 to TRBJ2-1, with D unclear. This CDR3 spans 15 amino acids. V dropped 1 base and J dropped 4 bases, with 11 bases sitting between them. Germline CDR1 SEHNR, CDR2 FQNEAQ (reference sequence). The CDR3 is CASSLVVASYNEQFF. CDR3 nucleotide sequence: TGTGCCAGCAGCTTAGTCGTGGCCAGTTACAATGAGCAGTTCTTC.

V usage is TRBV29-1 and J usage is TRBJ2-5; 10 bases match TRBD2. V shed 3 bases, J shed 4 bases, and the junction held 2 bases outside the gene matches. Germline CDR1 SQVTM, CDR2 ANQGSEA. The CDR3 runs 13 residues. The CDR3 nucleotides are TGCAGCGTTGACCTAGCGGGAGCAGAGACCCAGTACTTC. Translating gives CSVDLAGAETQYF.

This chain connects TRBV19 to TRBJ1-3; unclear D gene. CDR3 size: 15 residues. The V gene lost 7 bases and the J gene lost 0 bases, with 13 bases spanning the gap. CDR1 LNHDA and CDR2 SQIVND come from the germline V gene (reference sequence). CDR3 in DNA: TGTGCCAGTACGTCCAGTGGGAGCTCTGGAAACACCATATATTTT. Translating gives CASTSSGSSGNTIYF.

The rearrangement uses TRBV6-5 and TRBJ1-1; 8 bases map to TRBD1. The CDR3 extends over 15 amino acids. The junction had 9 bases not matched to a gene; V was cut back by 5 bases and J by 4 bases. The V gene's germline CDR1 is MNHEY and CDR2 SVGAGI. The DNA for the CDR3 is TGTGCCAGCAGTCCTTGGACAGGGTGGGCCACTGAAGCTTTCTTT. Its translation: CASSPWTGWATEAFF.

This chain links TRBV9 with TRBJ1-2, with D uncertain. The CDR3 runs to 15 residues. Germline V lookup: CDR1 SGDLS, CDR2 YYNGEE. V was pared by 0 bases and J by 0 bases, with 9 bases between. CDR3 sequence (DNA): TGTGCCAGCAGCGTAGCTCCGGGGTCTAACTATGGCTACACCTTC. It codes for CASSVAPGSNYGYTF.

V and J are TRBV5-1 and TRBJ2-2, with 11 bases identical to TRBD2. After removal of 4 bases from V and 1 base from J, the junction contained 3 bases not matched to a gene. The CDR3 runs 16 residues. Germline loops: CDR1 SGHRS, CDR2 YFSETQ. CDR3 region: CASSPGTSGNTGELFF. CDR3 DNA: TGCGCCAGCAGCCCAGGGACTAGCGGGAACACCGGGGAGCTGTTTTTT.

The rearrangement joins TRBV11-1 to TRBJ2-5; D is possibly TRBD2 (7 bases). The germline CDR1 and CDR2 sequences are SGHAT and FQDESV (reference sequence). V was trimmed by 5 bases and J by 5 bases, leaving 18 bases between them. The CDR3 spans 15 residues. CDR3 loop: CASSQLGGGVETQYF. CDR3 DNA sequence: TGTGCCAGCAGCCAACTAGGGGGAGGGGTGGAGACCCAGTACTTC.

The CDR3 spells CASSLAGGAFTGELFF. The CDR3 DNA reads as TGTGCCAGCTCGCTCGCAGGGGGCGCGTTCACCGGGGAGCTGTTTTTT. The chain recombines TRBV18 with TRBJ2-2; 8 bases map to TRBD1. V was clipped by 6 bases and J by 4 bases; unmatched bases: 10. CDR1 and CDR2 (germline): KGHSH, LQKENI. This CDR3 has 16 residues.

The chain joins TRBV7-9 to TRBJ1-1, with D possibly TRBD1 on 6 matching bases. The CDR3 sequence is 14 residues long. The V gene lost 1 base and the J gene lost 6 bases, with 12 bases spanning the gap. The V gene's germline CDR1 is SEHNR and CDR2 FQNEAQ (reference sequence). The CDR3 region is CASSLGQEVAEAFF. The CDR3 DNA is TGTGCCAGCAGCTTAGGACAGGAGGTCGCTGAAGCTTTCTTT.

The J gene is TRBJ1-1, the V gene TRBV9, with D uncertain. Germline-derived CDR1 and CDR2 are SGDLS and YYNGEE. The CDR3 contains 13 residues. V lost 0 bases to trimming and J lost 3 bases, with 6 bases between them. This CDR3 reads CASSVGGYTEAFF. The DNA for the CDR3 is TGTGCCAGCAGCGTAGGAGGATACACTGAAGCTTTCTTT.